The clone carrying this T cell receptor beta chain turned up a few times. These data originate in a study of control samples from healthy donors and cancer patients. Assay: immunoSEQ multiplex PCR; the TCRdb copy retains only in-frame clones and omits some. This sample yields about 98,000 clones, of which about 92% are seen a single time; roughly 2.5% belongs to the top ten. The origin of this receptor is a woman aged 18-30 years in good health. Input material: blood.

The CDR3 coding sequence is TGTGCCAGCAGCTCTAGCGGGGGAATCTACGAGCAGTACTTC. Its protein is CASSSSGGIYEQYF. V is TRBV7-2 and J is TRBJ2-7; 10 bases agree with TRBD2. V was clipped by 4 bases and J by 3 bases; unmatched bases: 3. Germline V gene lookup returns CDR1 SGHTA and CDR2 FQGNSA. This CDR3 has 14 amino acids.